The 8 T cell receptor beta chains given below trace back to one sample, sequenced in a study of CD8 T cells in ankylosing spondylitis. Whole-study findings and limits: A motif of 7 to 9 highly homologous TCR beta variants was seen as apparently characteristic of ankylosing spondylitis blood.

TCRdb used MiXCR to reprocess the 5' RACE reads, holding one entry per CDR3 protein. The sample records just under 550,000 distinct CDR3 sequences, about 12% being singletons. No antigen has been assigned to these receptors. The sequencing input was blood, either unsorted or a sorted T cell fraction (not recorded which). These receptors were obtained from a male donor with ankylosing spondylitis.

This clonotype was counted a few times. The V and J genes are TRBV9 and TRBJ2-7, with a tentative D call TRBD1 (6 bases). This CDR3 has 15 amino acids. Trimming shortened V by 1 base and J by 3 bases, and 14 bases separated the two germline ends. Per the germline V gene, CDR1 is SGDLS and CDR2 is YYNGEE. The CDR3 sequence is CASSVSPGRGYEQYF. CDR3 nucleotide sequence: TGTGCCAGCAGCGTATCCCCGGGCAGGGGCTACGAGCAGTACTTC.

This clonotype was counted between two and nine times. J is TRBJ2-1 and V is TRBV7-9; 8 bases line up with TRBD1. This CDR3 contains 16 residues. In germline, CDR1 is SEHNR, CDR2 FQNEAQ (reference sequence). J lost 1 base, V lost 3 bases, and 5 bases had no gene match. The CDR3 DNA follows: TGTGCCAGCAGCTTCTTAAGACAGGGGTCCTACAATGAGCAGTTCTTC. This codes for CASSFLRQGSYNEQFF.

The chain's CDR3 is CASSPQMEGARFTEAFF. The CDR3 bases are TGCGCCAGCAGCCCACAGATGGAGGGGGCGAGGTTCACTGAAGCTTTCTTT. V usage is TRBV5-1 and J usage is TRBJ1-1; 7 nucleotides match TRBD1. The CDR3 has 17 residues. Looked up from germline, CDR1 is SGHRS and CDR2 is YFSETQ. Trimming took 4 bases from V and 4 from J; bases not matched to a gene: 16.

This clonotype was detected only a few times. The genes are TRBV7-9 and TRBJ2-7, with 11 bases aligning to TRBD2. CDR1 is SEHNR and CDR2 is FQNEAQ in the germline V gene (reference sequence). Trimming took 5 bases from V and 5 from J; bases not matched to a gene: 8. The CDR3 totals 15 residues. For the CDR3, the DNA is TGTGCCAGCAGCACCGGGACTAGCGGCGGGAACGAGCAGTACGTC. This gives the protein CASSTGTSGGNEQYV.

This clonotype occurred many times. V and J are TRBV12-3 or TRBV12-4 and TRBJ1-2, with D possibly matching TRBD1 (6 bases). V dropped 4 bases and J dropped 0 bases, with 12 bases sitting between them. The CDR3 totals 15 residues. CDR3 coding DNA: TGTGCCAGCAGTTGGTCGACAGGTACTAACTATGGCTACACCTTC. Amino acid sequence: CASSWSTGTNYGYTF.

This clonotype was picked up a small number of times. The chain carries TRBV11-2 and TRBJ2-3, with TRBD2 identical over 14 bases. The trim removed 2 bases at V and 5 bases at J, leaving 9 bases unmatched. Germline-derived CDR1 and CDR2 are SGHAT and FQNNGV. The CDR3 extends over 18 amino acids. The CDR3 DNA reads as TGTGCCAGCAGCTTAACCGGACTAGCGGGAGGAGGGGTAGATACGCAGTATTTT. It yields the protein CASSLTGLAGGGVDTQYF.

This clonotype appeared many times. The chain joins TRBV5-1 to TRBJ2-3; 11 nucleotides match TRBD2. Germline CDR1 is SGHRS and CDR2 is YFSETQ. The CDR3 loop spans 15 amino acids. The V and J ends lost 3 bases and 3 bases, in that order; junction bases with no gene match: 3. CDR3 amino acids: CASSSIAGGTDTQYF. The CDR3 DNA is TGCGCCAGCAGCTCCATAGCGGGAGGGACAGATACGCAGTATTTT.

This clonotype was observed at least ten times. The rearrangement links TRBV18 to TRBJ2-3; D is undetermined. The V gene lost 2 bases and the J gene lost 6 bases, with 9 bases spanning the gap. The CDR3 totals 13 residues. Per the germline V gene, CDR1 is KGHSH and CDR2 is LQKENI. The CDR3 protein is CASSPGLEDTQYF. CDR3 sequence (DNA): TGTGCCAGCTCACCAGGTTTGGAGGATACGCAGTATTTT.